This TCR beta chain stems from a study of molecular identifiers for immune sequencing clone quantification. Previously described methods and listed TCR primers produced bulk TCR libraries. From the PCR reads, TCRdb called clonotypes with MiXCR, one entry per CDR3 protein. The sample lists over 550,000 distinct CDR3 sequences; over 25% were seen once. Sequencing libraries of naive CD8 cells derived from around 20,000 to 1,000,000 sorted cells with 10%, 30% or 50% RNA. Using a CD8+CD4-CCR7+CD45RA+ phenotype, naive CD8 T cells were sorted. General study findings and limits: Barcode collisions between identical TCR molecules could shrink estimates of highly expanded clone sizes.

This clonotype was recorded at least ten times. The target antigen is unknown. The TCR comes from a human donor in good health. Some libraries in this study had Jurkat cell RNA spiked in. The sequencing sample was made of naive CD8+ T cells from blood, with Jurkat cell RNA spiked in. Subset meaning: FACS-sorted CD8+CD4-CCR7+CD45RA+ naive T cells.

Here the CDR3 DNA reads TGCAGTGCTGCGACGTTGAACACTGAAGCTTTCTTT. It translates to CSAATLNTEAFF. The chain recombines TRBV20-1 with TRBJ1-1, with D uncertain. This CDR3 is built from 12 residues. Germline CDR1 reads DFQATT; CDR2 reads SNEGSKA (reference sequence). With 5 bases removed from V and 0 bases from J, the gap between germline ends came to 7 bases.